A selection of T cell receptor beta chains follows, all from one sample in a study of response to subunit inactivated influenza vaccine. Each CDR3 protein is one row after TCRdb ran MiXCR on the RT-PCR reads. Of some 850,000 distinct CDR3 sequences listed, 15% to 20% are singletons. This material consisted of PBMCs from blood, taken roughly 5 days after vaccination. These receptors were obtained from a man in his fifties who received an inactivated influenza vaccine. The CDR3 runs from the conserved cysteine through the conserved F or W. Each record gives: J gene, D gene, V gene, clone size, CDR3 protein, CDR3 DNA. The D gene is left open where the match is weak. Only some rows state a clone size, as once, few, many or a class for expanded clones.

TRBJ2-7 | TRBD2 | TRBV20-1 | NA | CSAPGLAGAYYEQYF | TGCAGTGCCCCCGGACTAGCGGGAGCGTACTACGAGCAGTACTTC
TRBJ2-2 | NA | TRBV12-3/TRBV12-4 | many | CASRRTGELFF | TGTGCCAGCAGGAGGACCGGGGAGCTGTTTTTT
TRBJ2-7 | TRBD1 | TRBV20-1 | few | CSAGRTGLSSYEQYF | TGCAGTGCTGGAAGGACAGGTCTAAGCTCCTACGAGCAGTACTTC
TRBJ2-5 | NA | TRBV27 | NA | CASSLYPYSGTETQYF | TGTGCCAGCAGTTTATACCCCTATTCTGGGACGGAGACCCAGTACTTC
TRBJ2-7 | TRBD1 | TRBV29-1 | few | CSVKGQGYEQYF | TGCAGCGTTAAAGGACAGGGCTACGAGCAGTACTTC
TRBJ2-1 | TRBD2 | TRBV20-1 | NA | CCALGLAGALRSYNEQFF | TGCTGTGCCCTCGGACTAGCGGGGGCCCTTCGCTCCTACAATGAGCAGTTCTTC
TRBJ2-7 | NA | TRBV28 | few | CASSSPTDRLKTYEQYF | TGTGCCAGCAGTTCACCAACAGACAGACTAAAAACCTACGAGCAGTACTTC
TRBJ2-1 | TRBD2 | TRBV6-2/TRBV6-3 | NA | CASSYLSGRANNEQFF | TGTGCCAGCAGTTACCTTAGCGGGAGAGCCAACAATGAGCAGTTCTTC
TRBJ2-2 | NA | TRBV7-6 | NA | CASSIGYTGELFF | TGTGCCAGCAGCATAGGGTACACCGGGGAGCTGTTTTTT
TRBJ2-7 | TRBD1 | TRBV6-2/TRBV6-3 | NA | CASSYGTGNLYEQYF | TGTGCCAGCAGTTACGGGACAGGGAATTTGTACGAGCAGTACTTC
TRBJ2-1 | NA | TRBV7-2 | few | CASSLFQGNYNEQFF | TGTGCCAGCAGCTTATTCCAGGGGAACTACAATGAGCAGTTCTTC
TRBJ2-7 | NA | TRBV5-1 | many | CASSLDTGYEQYF | TGCGCCAGCAGCTTGGATACAGGATACGAGCAGTACTTC
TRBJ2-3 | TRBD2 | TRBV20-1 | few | CSPKGGGSTDTQYF | TGCAGTCCGAAGGGCGGGGGGTCCACAGATACGCAGTATTTT
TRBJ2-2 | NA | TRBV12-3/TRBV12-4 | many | CASLPGAGELFF | TGTGCCAGCTTGCCCGGGGCCGGGGAGCTGTTTTTT
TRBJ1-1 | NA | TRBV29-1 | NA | CSVPTGGFGTEAFF | TGCAGCGTTCCCACGGGGGGTTTCGGCACTGAAGCTTTCTTT
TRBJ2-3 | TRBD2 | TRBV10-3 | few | CAISPPVGGGTDTQYF | TGTGCCATCAGTCCCCCTGTGGGAGGGGGCACAGATACGCAGTATTTT
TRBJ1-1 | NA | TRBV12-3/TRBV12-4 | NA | CASSPSDREAFF | TGTGCCAGCAGTCCCTCGGACCGTGAAGCTTTCTTT
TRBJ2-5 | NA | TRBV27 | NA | CASSPGQFPIRETQYF | TGTGCCAGCAGTCCCGGACAGTTCCCTATACGAGAGACCCAGTACTTC
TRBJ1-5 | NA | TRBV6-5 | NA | CASSNGPNQPQHF | TGTGCCAGCAGTAACGGGCCTAATCAGCCCCAGCATTTT
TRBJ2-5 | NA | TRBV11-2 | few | CASSLELVQETQYF | TGTGCCAGCAGCTTAGAGCTAGTCCAAGAGACCCAGTACTTC
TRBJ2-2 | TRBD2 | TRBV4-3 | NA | CASSQVWGLLAGKAGELFF | TGCGCCAGCAGCCAAGTTTGGGGTCTACTAGCGGGGAAAGCCGGGGAGCTGTTTTTT
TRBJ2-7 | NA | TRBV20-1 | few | CSARGPTREQTYEQYF | TGCAGTGCTAGAGGTCCCACACGGGAACAAACCTACGAGCAGTACTTC
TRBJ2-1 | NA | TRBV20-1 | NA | CSTLAFSSYNEQFF | TGCAGTACGTTAGCTTTCAGCTCCTACAATGAGCAGTTCTTC
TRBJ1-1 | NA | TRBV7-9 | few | CASSLDWEGGNTEAFF | TGTGCCAGCAGCTTAGACTGGGAGGGGGGGAACACTGAAGCTTTCTTT
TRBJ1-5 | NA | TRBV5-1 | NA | CASKAGDSSNQPQHF | TGCGCCAGCAAAGCAGGGGATAGTAGCAATCAGCCCCAGCATTTT
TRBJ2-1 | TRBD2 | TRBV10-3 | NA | CAITSAGTSGGAYNEQFF | TGTGCCATAACCTCCGCCGGGACTAGCGGGGGGGCCTACAATGAGCAGTTCTTC
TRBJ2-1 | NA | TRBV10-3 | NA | CAISPKDYIAYNEQFF | TGTGCCATCAGCCCCAAAGACTACATTGCCTACAATGAGCAGTTCTTC
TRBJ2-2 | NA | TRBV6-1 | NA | CASSNPGHSNTGELFF | TGTGCCAGCAGTAATCCGGGACATTCGAACACCGGGGAGCTGTTTTTT
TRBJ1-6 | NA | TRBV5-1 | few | CASSLAGGSRNSPLHF | TGCGCCAGCAGCTTGGCCGGTGGCAGTCGGAATTCACCCCTCCACTTT
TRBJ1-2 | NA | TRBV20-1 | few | CSARYTRSNYGYTF | TGCAGTGCTAGGTACACGCGCTCTAACTATGGCTACACCTTC
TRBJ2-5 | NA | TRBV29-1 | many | CSVSAGFQETQYF | TGCAGCGTCTCTGCAGGTTTCCAAGAGACCCAGTACTTC
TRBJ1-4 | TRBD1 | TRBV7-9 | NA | CASSLGTGGREKLFF | TGTGCCAGCAGCTTAGGGACAGGGGGTCGGGAAAAACTGTTTTTT
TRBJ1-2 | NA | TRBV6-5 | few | CASSFTGFYGYTF | TGTGCCAGCAGTTTCACAGGGTTCTATGGCTACACCTTC
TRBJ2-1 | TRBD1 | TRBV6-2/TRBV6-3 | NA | CASKRYFEGGPSYNEQFF | TGTGCCAGCAAAAGATACTTCGAAGGGGGCCCCTCCTACAATGAGCAGTTCTTC
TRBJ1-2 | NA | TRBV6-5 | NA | CASSYRGGFVNYGYTF | TGTGCCAGCAGTTACAGGGGGGGATTCGTTAACTATGGCTACACCTTC
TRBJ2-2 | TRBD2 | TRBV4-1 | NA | CASSRDSGGAIYTGELFF | TGCGCCAGCAGCCGCGATAGCGGGGGGGCAATTTACACCGGGGAGCTGTTTTTT
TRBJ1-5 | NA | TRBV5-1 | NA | CASSLWGSAQGQPQHF | TGCGCCAGCAGCTTGTGGGGTTCTGCCCAAGGTCAGCCCCAGCATTTT
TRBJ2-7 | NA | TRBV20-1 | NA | CSASPGAGYEQYF | TGCAGTGCTAGTCCTGGGGCCGGTTACGAGCAGTACTTC
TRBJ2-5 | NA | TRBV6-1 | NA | CASSRLGGQETQYF | TGTGCCAGCAGTCGCCTAGGGGGACAAGAGACCCAGTACTTC
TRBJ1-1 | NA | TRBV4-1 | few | CASSQDRWNTEAFF | TGCGCCAGCAGCCAAGATCGGTGGAACACTGAAGCTTTCTTT
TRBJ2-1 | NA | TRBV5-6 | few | CASSRETARNEQFF | TGTGCCAGCAGCCGCGAGACAGCTAGGAATGAGCAGTTCTTC
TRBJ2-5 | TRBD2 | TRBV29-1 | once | CSVSGLAKETQYF | TGCAGCGTATCGGGACTAGCCAAAGAGACCCAGTACTTC
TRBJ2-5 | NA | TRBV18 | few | CASSPFSQETQYF | TGTGCCAGCTCACCATTCTCCCAAGAGACCCAGTACTTC
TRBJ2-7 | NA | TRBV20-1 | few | CSAPGRARDEQYF | TGCAGTGCGCCCGGGAGAGCTCGGGACGAGCAGTACTTC
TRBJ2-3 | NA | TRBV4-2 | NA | CASSHFTGSTDTQYF | TGTGCCAGCAGCCACTTTACAGGGAGCACAGATACGCAGTATTTT
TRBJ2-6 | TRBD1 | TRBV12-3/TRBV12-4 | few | CASSFGTGRSGANVLTF | TGTGCCAGCAGTTTTGGGACAGGCCGCTCTGGGGCCAACGTCCTGACTTTC
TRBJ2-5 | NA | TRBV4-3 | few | CASSQVVGGQPGF | TGCGCCAGCAGCCAAGTAGTTGGCGGACAACCGGGCTTC
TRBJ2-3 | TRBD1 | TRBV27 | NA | CASSSGTGMADTQYF | TGTGCCAGCAGTTCCGGGACAGGGATGGCAGATACGCAGTATTTT
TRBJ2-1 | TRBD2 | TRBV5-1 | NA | CASQPSGTPPEQFF | TGCGCCAGCCAGCCAAGCGGGACCCCGCCTGAGCAGTTCTTC
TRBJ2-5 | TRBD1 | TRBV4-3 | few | CASSQDRGPETQYF | TGCGCCAGCAGCCAAGACAGGGGGCCGGAGACCCAGTACTTC
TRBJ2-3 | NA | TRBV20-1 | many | CSAYTTGTDTQYF | TGCAGTGCTTACACTACAGGCACAGATACGCAGTATTTT